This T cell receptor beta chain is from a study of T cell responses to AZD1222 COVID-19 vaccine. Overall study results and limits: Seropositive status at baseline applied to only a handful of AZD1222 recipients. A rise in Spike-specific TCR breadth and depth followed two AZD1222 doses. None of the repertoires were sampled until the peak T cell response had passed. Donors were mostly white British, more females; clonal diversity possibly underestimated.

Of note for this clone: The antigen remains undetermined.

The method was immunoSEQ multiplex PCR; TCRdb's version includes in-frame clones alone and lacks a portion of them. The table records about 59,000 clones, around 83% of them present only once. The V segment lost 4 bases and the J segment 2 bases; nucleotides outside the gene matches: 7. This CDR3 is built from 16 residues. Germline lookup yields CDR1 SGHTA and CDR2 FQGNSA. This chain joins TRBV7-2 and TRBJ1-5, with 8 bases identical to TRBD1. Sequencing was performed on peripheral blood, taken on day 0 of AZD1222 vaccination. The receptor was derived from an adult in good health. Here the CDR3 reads CASSSSPGQGNQPQHF. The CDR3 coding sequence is TGTGCCAGCAGCTCCTCCCCGGGACAGGGCAATCAGCCCCAGCATTTT.